This is a list of T cell receptor beta chains from one sample in a study of T cells in localized non-small cell lung cancer. Sequencing was performed with immunoSEQ multiplex PCR; in TCRdb, only in-frame clones are kept and a portion is missing. The sample holds about 15,000 clones; approximately 85% are singletons and the top ten take under 25%. The sequences come from peripheral blood, collected before any cancer treatment. The source is a female donor at least 60 years old with stage I squamous cell lung carcinoma. CDR3s include the opening cysteine and the closing phenylalanine or tryptophan. Each record gives: clone size, J gene, D gene, V gene, CDR3 DNA, CDR3 protein. A D gene is named only where the DNA matches it firmly. Expanded clones get a size class; other rows say once, few or many, or leave the size out.

clone_size: .
j_call: TRBJ2-7
d_call: .
v_call: TRBV6-1
cdr3_nt: TGTGCCAGCAAGAGGGCGGAGGTCTACGAGCAGTACTTC
cdr3_aa: CASKRAEVYEQYF

clone_size: .
j_call: TRBJ1-1
d_call: .
v_call: TRBV6-5
cdr3_nt: TGTGCCAGCAGTTATCATCCGACAGGAGGTACTGAAGCTTTCTTT
cdr3_aa: CASSYHPTGGTEAFF

clone_size: medium-sized
j_call: TRBJ2-5
d_call: TRBD1
v_call: TRBV6-1
cdr3_nt: TGTGCCAGCAGTGAATATGACAGGGACCAAGAGACCCAGTACTTC
cdr3_aa: CASSEYDRDQETQYF

clone_size: .
j_call: TRBJ1-1
d_call: .
v_call: TRBV4-3
cdr3_nt: TGCGCCAGCAGCCAGTACGTCGCAAGGGACACTGAGGCTTTCTTT
cdr3_aa: CASSQYVARDTEAFF

clone_size: .
j_call: TRBJ1-2
d_call: TRBD1
v_call: TRBV30
cdr3_nt: TGTGCCTGGAGCCGGGACAGTCGGGAAGGTGGCTACACCTTC
cdr3_aa: CAWSRDSREGGYTF

clone_size: .
j_call: TRBJ2-1
d_call: TRBD1
v_call: TRBV30
cdr3_nt: TGTGCCTGGAGTGACACCGACAGGGGCTGGCTCTTC
cdr3_aa: CAWSDTDRGWLF

clone_size: .
j_call: TRBJ2-5
d_call: .
v_call: TRBV19
cdr3_nt: TGTGCCAGTTCGGACCAGCGTGGTCGGACCCAGTACTTC
cdr3_aa: CASSDQRGRTQYF

clone_size: medium-sized
j_call: TRBJ2-7
d_call: .
v_call: TRBV6-1
cdr3_nt: TGTGCCACTGACGTGGGAGGATCCTACGAGCAGTACTTC
cdr3_aa: CATDVGGSYEQYF

clone_size: .
j_call: TRBJ1-5
d_call: .
v_call: TRBV6-5
cdr3_nt: TGTGCCAGTCACCGGGGCAACAATCAGCCCCAGCATTTT
cdr3_aa: CASHRGNNQPQHF

clone_size: .
j_call: TRBJ2-1
d_call: TRBD1
v_call: TRBV7-9
cdr3_nt: TGTGCCAGCAGCAGACAGGGCAATGAGCAGTTCTTC
cdr3_aa: CASSRQGNEQFF

clone_size: .
j_call: TRBJ2-2
d_call: .
v_call: TRBV6-1
cdr3_nt: TGTGCCAGCAATTCGAACACCGGGGAGCTGTTTTTT
cdr3_aa: CASNSNTGELFF

clone_size: .
j_call: TRBJ1-1
d_call: .
v_call: TRBV30
cdr3_nt: TGTGCCTGGAGTGTACGAGTGGCGGGGAACACTGAAGCTTTCTTT
cdr3_aa: CAWSVRVAGNTEAFF

clone_size: .
j_call: TRBJ1-5
d_call: TRBD1
v_call: TRBV4-2
cdr3_nt: TGTGCCAGCAGCCGAATTCAGGGGGCCGACAATCAGCCCCAGCATTTT
cdr3_aa: CASSRIQGADNQPQHF

clone_size: .
j_call: TRBJ2-5
d_call: .
v_call: TRBV9
cdr3_nt: TGTGCCAGCAGCTCCGCCCCACAGGGAATCGAGACCCAGTACTTC
cdr3_aa: CASSSAPQGIETQYF